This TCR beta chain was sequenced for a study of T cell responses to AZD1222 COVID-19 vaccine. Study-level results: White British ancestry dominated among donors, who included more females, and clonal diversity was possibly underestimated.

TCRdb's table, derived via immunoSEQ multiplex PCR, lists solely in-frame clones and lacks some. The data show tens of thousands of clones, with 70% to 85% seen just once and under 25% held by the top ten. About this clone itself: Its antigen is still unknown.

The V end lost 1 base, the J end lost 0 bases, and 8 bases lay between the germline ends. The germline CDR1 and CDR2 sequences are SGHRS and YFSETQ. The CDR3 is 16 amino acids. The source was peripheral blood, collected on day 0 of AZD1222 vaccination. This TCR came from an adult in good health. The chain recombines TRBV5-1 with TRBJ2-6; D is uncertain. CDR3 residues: CASSLMTASGANVLTF. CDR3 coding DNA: TGCGCCAGCAGCTTGATGACGGCCTCTGGGGCCAACGTCCTGACTTTC.